Following are 32 T cell receptor beta chains from one sample sequenced in a study of tumor and adjacent non-tumor tissue in lung cancer. The library came from three nested PCR rounds adapted from ARM-PCR protocols. TCRdb itself ran the multiplex PCR reads through MiXCR, one entry per CDR3 protein. The table has about 86,000 distinct CDR3 sequences, more than 75% seen once. The template was RNA from unsorted bulk tissue. More than 3 cm separated this lung sample from the edge of the tumor. The source material was distant non-tumor lung tissue. The receptors derive from a woman in her fifties or sixties with non-small cell lung cancer.

About this clonotype: The junction shows a germline mismatch at one end, possibly a read error. V usage is TRBV20-1 and J usage is TRBJ2-4, with 13 bases identical to TRBD2. This CDR3 is 18 amino acids long. CDR1 and CDR2 from the germline V gene are DFQATT and SNEGSKA (reference sequence). CDR3: CSVRDGLAGAGGLGIQYF. CDR3 bases: TGCAGTGTTAGAGACGGACTAGCGGGAGCGGGGGGCCTCGGCATTCAGTACTTC.

This clonotype was seen a handful of times. This is likely a read error, given that the CDR3 carries no conserved phenylalanine or tryptophan at its end. This chain links TRBV29-1 with TRBJ2-1, with D possibly being TRBD2 (5 bases). The CDR3 spans 15 residues. Germline V lookup: CDR1 SQVTM, CDR2 ANQGSEA. The CDR3: CSVELSVSSYNEQFI. Here the CDR3 DNA reads TGTAGCGTTGAACTGTCCGTGAGCTCCTACAATGAACAGTTCATC.

This clonotype showed up just a few times. One end of the junction does not line up with germline, which may come from a read error. The chain combines TRBV11-2 with TRBJ1-4; TRBD1 is a possible D gene (5 bases). The CDR3 contains 14 residues. Germline V gene data show CDR1 as SGHAT and CDR2 as FQNNGV. CDR3 sequence (DNA): TGTGCCAGTAACTTAGCAGGGATTAATGAAAAGCTGTTTTTT. This codes for CASNLAGINEKLFF.

The count of this clonotype is one. A read error may explain this, as a much larger clone is one base away. The genes are TRBV24-1 and TRBJ2-3; 8 nucleotides align to TRBD2. V was clipped by 7 bases and J by 2 bases; unmatched bases: 7. The CDR3 spans 15 residues. Germline V gene lookup returns CDR1 KGHDR and CDR2 SFDVKD. The CDR3 is CATRGTRGFTDTQYF. CDR3 coding DNA: TGTGCCACCAGAGGGACTAGGGGTTTCACAGATACGCAGTATTTT.

Regarding this clonotype: One junction end does not reproduce the germline sequence, and a read error may be involved. The chain carries TRBV6-1 and TRBJ2-3, with TRBD2 identical over 11 bases. This CDR3 has 17 amino acids. Germline V gives CDR1 MNHNS, CDR2 SASEGT. DNA for the CDR3: TGTACCAGCAAGCTACTTCTAGCGGGAGGACGAGGGGATACGCAGTATTTT. Translation gives CTSKLLLAGGRGDTQYF.

This sequence joins TRBV20-1 and TRBJ2-3; no reliable D call. The CDR3 has 15 residues. Trimming left V 0 bases short and J 5 bases short, with 15 bases between. Looked up from germline, CDR1 is DFQATT and CDR2 is SNEGSKA (reference sequence). Written as DNA, the CDR3 is TGCAGTGCTAGAGATGGAACTGACTTCATAGATACGCAGTATTTT. Protein sequence: CSARDGTDFIDTQYF.

Comment on this clonotype: The CDR3 does not end in the conserved phenylalanine or tryptophan, so this is likely a read error. No DNA is shown, since the ends of the CDR3 on it are uncertain; the CDR3 is the one TCRdb lists. The chain carries TRBV6-6 and TRBJ2-3; the table's D call, TRBD1, has no DNA check behind it. Germline CDR1 reads MNHNY; CDR2 reads SVGAGI (reference sequence). The CDR3 is 14 amino acids in total, end residues counted. The CDR3 protein is CAGSAQGHTDTQCL.

This clonotype was seen more than once but under ten times. This sequence may be a read error, since a much larger clone differs from it by one base. V is TRBV7-9 and J is TRBJ2-7; TRBD1 might be the D (5 bases). The CDR3 is 12 residues long. CDR1 and CDR2 from the germline V gene are SEHNR and FQNEAQ (reference sequence). The CDR3 nucleotides read TGTGCCTGCAGCCCTAGGGGCTACGAGCAGTACTTC. Amino acids: CACSPRGYEQYF.

As concerns this clonotype: It may be a read error: a sequence one base away is much more abundant. This chain joins TRBV19 and TRBJ1-1; D is unresolved. Germline CDR1 reads LNHDA; CDR2 reads SQIVND (reference sequence). The length of the CDR3 is 12 residues. CDR3 nucleotide sequence: TGTGCCAGTAGTATAGCCCCATCCGGAGCTTACTTT. It yields the protein CASSIAPSGAYF.

The table lists this clonotype with many counts. This chain links TRBV28 with TRBJ2-5, with a possible D match to TRBD1 (7 bases). The CDR3 is 15 amino acids. The V end was cut by 3 bases, the J end by 2 bases, with 13 bases between. Germline assignment: CDR1 MDHEN and CDR2 SYDVKM. In DNA form, the CDR3 reads TGTGCCAGCAGTTTGGGCGGGACAGTACAAGAGACCCAGTACTTC. This sequence encodes CASSLGGTVQETQYF.

This clonotype came up a few times. The chain uses TRBV12-3 or TRBV12-4 and TRBJ1-5, with D maybe TRBD1 (5 bases). The CDR3 covers 19 residues. V was cut by 5 bases and J by 0 bases, with 23 bases left in between. The CDR3 region is CASSPYDGLAGRSNQPQHF. The CDR3 nucleotides are TGTGCCAGCAGTCCCTACGACGGTTTAGCAGGGCGTAGCAATCAGCCCCAGCATTTT.

As concerns this clonotype: An end of the junction differs from the germline gene, which may be a read error. V and J are TRBV4-1 and TRBJ1-5; 10 bases match TRBD1. The CDR3 runs 15 residues. Germline V lookup: CDR1 MGHRA, CDR2 YSYEKL. The CDR3 bases are TGCGCCAGCAGCCAAGGGGACAGGGGCGATCAGCTCCAGCATTTT. Its translation: CASSQGDRGDQLQHF.

With respect to this clonotype: The junction and the germline gene differ at one end; a read error may be behind it. The rearrangement joins TRBV6-5 to TRBJ2-7; no reliable D call. The CDR3 spans 14 residues. CDR1 is MNHEY, CDR2 SVGAGI, per germline. Written as DNA, the CDR3 is TGTGTCAGCAGTTACTCTCGGAAAGCCTACGAGCAGTACTTC. Translation gives CVSSYSRKAYEQYF.

This clonotype was recorded many times. The chain recombines TRBV18 with TRBJ2-7; 7 bases agree with TRBD2. Germline V gives CDR1 KGHSH, CDR2 LQKENI. The ends lost 4 bases at V and 3 bases at J; junction bases unmatched: 9. This CDR3 spans 15 amino acids. The chain's CDR3 is CASSRGGTGSYEQYF. CDR3 nucleotides: TGTGCCAGCTCACGGGGGGGGACCGGCAGCTACGAGCAGTACTTC.

This clonotype has more than one count but fewer than ten. A read error is likely, as this CDR3 ends without the conserved phenylalanine or tryptophan. For the CDR3, the DNA is TGTGCCATCAGTCGTGGACAGTCGGAGGACACGCAGTATCTT. Translating gives CAISRGQSEDTQYL. This chain uses TRBV10-3 with TRBJ2-3, with D possibly being TRBD1 (6 bases). This CDR3 region has 14 residues. V was shortened by 5 bases and J by 9 bases, with 18 bases between the two germline ends. Germline assignment: CDR1 ENHRY and CDR2 SYGVKD.

This clonotype was seen only once. Given a much more abundant clone one base away, this may be a read error. V is TRBV5-1 and J is TRBJ2-3; the D gene is possibly TRBD2 (6 bases). The CDR3 totals 15 residues. CDR1 is SGHRS and CDR2 is YFSETQ in the germline V gene. The CDR3 spells CANSPAGRDTDTQYF. As DNA, the CDR3 is TGCGCCAACAGCCCGGCAGGGCGGGACACAGATACGCAGTATTTT.

This clonotype was seen a few times. A much bigger clone sits one base away, suggesting this may be a read error. The CDR3 carries no conserved terminal phenylalanine or tryptophan, so it likely arises from a read error. This rearrangement joins TRBV20-1 to TRBJ2-1; TRBD1 matches at 8 bases. Germline loops: CDR1 DFQATT, CDR2 SNEGSKA (reference sequence). The CDR3 covers 15 residues. The V and J ends lost 2 bases and 6 bases, in that order; junction bases with no gene match: 9. CDR3: CSARNPDRETNEQFL. The CDR3 coding sequence is TGCAGTGCTAGAAATCCGGACAGGGAGACCAATGAGCAGTTCCTC.

In regard to this clonotype: The CDR3 does not end in the conserved phenylalanine or tryptophan, so this is likely a read error. No DNA is shown, since the ends of the CDR3 on it are uncertain; the CDR3 is the one TCRdb lists. The chain uses TRBV11-1 and TRBJ1-1; the listed D gene, TRBD1, was not tested against the DNA. Germline V gives CDR1 SGHAT, CDR2 FQDESV (reference sequence). The CDR3 spans 14 residues, counting both ends. The CDR3 reads CASILGRGYSEALV.

Turning to this clonotype: Since the CDR3 does not end with the conserved phenylalanine or tryptophan, this likely comes from a read error. J is TRBJ1-1 and V is TRBV5-1; no firm D call. The germline V gene encodes CDR1 SGHRS and CDR2 YFSETQ. This CDR3 is built from 13 residues. V gave up 8 bases and J gave up 1 base, with 12 bases separating them. As DNA, the CDR3 is TGCGCCAGTAAAGAGGCCCCGAACACTGAAGCTTTCTTA. Amino acids: CASKEAPNTEAFL.

This clonotype showed up many times. One junction end disagrees with the germline gene, perhaps due to a read error. The chain combines TRBV10-2 with TRBJ2-1, with D unclear. The CDR3 contains 17 residues. The germline gives CDR1 WSHSY, CDR2 SAAADI. The CDR3 region is CAGSFGPPQSSYNEQFF. CDR3 in DNA: TGCGCCGGCAGTTTCGGTCCCCCCCAAAGCTCCTACAATGAGCAGTTCTTC.

The chain recombines TRBV12-3 or TRBV12-4 with TRBJ2-4, with a weak D call TRBD2 (5 bases). V lost 1 base and J lost 16, with 23 bases in between. The CDR3 loop spans 15 amino acids. In DNA, the CDR3 is TGTGCCAGCAGTTTAGGAGCGGTAGAAGCTGCGCCATTTTACTTC. This codes for CASSLGAVEAAPFYF.

As for this clonotype: Sequence at one end of the junction differs from germline and may be a read error. The chain links TRBV5-6 to TRBJ2-3; D may be TRBD2 (7 bases). The germline CDR1 and CDR2 sequences are SGHDT and YYEEEE. The CDR3 loop spans 15 amino acids. DNA for the CDR3: TGTGCCATCAGCTTTAGGGGGAGGGCGATAGATACGCAGTATTTT. This encodes CAISFRGRAIDTQYF.

With regard to this clonotype: Mismatch with germline at one junction end may stem from a read error. The chain employs TRBV6-5 and TRBJ1-1; D uncertain. Looked up from germline, CDR1 is MNHEY and CDR2 is SVGAGI. The CDR3 extends over 15 amino acids. CDR3 region: CASSYPSGSNIEAFF. In DNA, the CDR3 is TGTGCCAGCAGTTACCCCTCTGGGTCAAACATTGAAGCTTTCTTT.

The sample holds many counts of this clonotype. This chain connects TRBV6-1 to TRBJ2-1; D is uncertain. Trimming removed 8 bases from V and 0 bases from J, with 17 bases in between. The CDR3 covers 16 residues. The germline V gene encodes CDR1 MNHNS and CDR2 SASEGT. CDR3 protein: CASRSLVPSSYNEQFF. CDR3 nucleotides: TGTGCCAGCCGGTCGCTAGTACCGAGCTCCTACAATGAGCAGTTCTTC.

In regard to this clonotype: One end of the junction fails to match germline, which may point to a read error. This chain uses TRBV12-3 or TRBV12-4 with TRBJ2-1; unclear D gene. This CDR3 has 15 amino acids. DNA of the CDR3: TGTGCCAGCAGTTTAGAGCTAGTAACCTACAATGTGCAGTTCTTC. It codes for CASSLELVTYNVQFF.

Details on this clonotype: At one of its ends the junction is not consistent with the germline gene, which may arise from a read error. The chain links TRBV6-5 to TRBJ2-7; 7 bases are shared with TRBD2. Germline-derived CDR1 and CDR2 are MNHEY and SVGAGI. The CDR3 sequence is 13 residues long. This CDR3 is CVSWSGNAYEQYF. Here the CDR3 DNA reads TGTGTCAGCTGGAGCGGGAATGCCTACGAGCAATACTTC.

This clonotype occurred once. No conserved phenylalanine or tryptophan ends this CDR3, so it is likely a read error. The chain combines TRBV30 with TRBJ2-3; D might be TRBD1 or TRBD2, each matching 5 bases. CDR1 is GTSNPN and CDR2 is SVGIG in the germline V gene (reference sequence). V dropped 7 bases and J dropped 4 bases, with 33 bases sitting between them. The CDR3 runs 19 residues. CDR3: CASHPLDGAARLEADTQYL. In nucleotides, the CDR3 is TGTGCCTCTCACCCCCTCGACGGGGCAGCGCGCCTGGAGGCAGATACGCAGTATCTT.

This clonotype was counted ten times or more. The chain carries TRBV6-1 and TRBJ1-2; a possible D gene is TRBD1 (5 bases). V gave up 3 bases and J gave up 3 bases, with 8 bases separating them. Looked up from germline, CDR1 is MNHNS and CDR2 is SASEGT. The CDR3 length is 13 residues. This CDR3 is CASSELGDYGYTF. Written as DNA, the CDR3 is TGTGCCAGCAGTGAGTTAGGGGACTATGGCTACACCTTC.

Note on this clonotype: One junction end disagrees with the germline gene, perhaps due to a read error. The rearrangement joins TRBV12-3 or TRBV12-4 to TRBJ2-5; no reliable D call. CDR3 length: 14 residues. The CDR3 nucleotides read TGTGCCAGCAGTTTAAGCGCCCATGGAGAGACACAGTACTTC. Protein product: CASSLSAHGETQYF.

V gene TRBV6-5 combines with J gene TRBJ2-5; D is tentatively TRBD1 or TRBD2 (6 bases each). The ends were cut back, 2 bases at V and 4 bases at J, with 26 bases in the middle. The CDR3 contains 19 residues. Per germline, CDR1 MNHEY and CDR2 SVGAGI. The CDR3 loop reads CASSYRSRRRARGSETQYF. The CDR3 region has the DNA TGTGCCAGCAGTTACCGGTCTAGGAGGAGGGCCAGGGGATCAGAGACCCAGTACTTC.

The chain combines TRBV6-2 or TRBV6-3 with TRBJ2-1, with D maybe TRBD2 (5 bases). This CDR3 is 17 amino acids long. V was shortened by 4 bases and J by 0 bases, with 16 bases between the two germline ends. Germline V gene lookup returns CDR1 MNHEY and CDR2 SVGEGT. The CDR3 loop reads CASSSELVVSSYNEQFF. The CDR3 nucleotides are TGTGCCAGCAGTTCGGAACTAGTGGTAAGCTCCTACAATGAGCAGTTCTTC.

As to this clonotype: A read error may produce the germline difference seen at one junction end. The chain is built from TRBV12-3 or TRBV12-4 and TRBJ2-7, with D perhaps TRBD1 (6 bases). This CDR3 is built from 14 residues. The CDR3 spells CASSRLGDTYERYF. The CDR3 DNA is TGTGCCAGCAGTAGGCTCGGGGACACCTACGAGCGGTACTTT.